This TCR beta chain was sequenced during a study of spatial heterogeneity in lung cancer. Germline V gene data show CDR1 as MNHEY and CDR2 as SMNVEV (reference sequence). Losses at the gene ends were 7 bases for V and 5 bases for J; bases not matched to a gene: 6. The CDR3 is made up of 14 amino acids. TCRdb independently ran MiXCR on the 5' RACE reads; one entry per CDR3 protein. The table records roughly 39,000 distinct CDR3 sequences, under 6.5% of them present only once. This clonotype was recorded at least ten times. No antigen is known for it. Time point of the sample: sample taken at primary tumor resection. Whole RNA was taken from tumor, nontumor lung or frozen PBMC; it was then sequenced unsorted. A total of more than 65 untreated early-stage non-small cell lung cancer patients served as donors. Study outcomes and limitations: Blood contained ubiquitous expanded tumor TCRs more at resection than at follow-up.

V is TRBV27 and J is TRBJ2-5; 11 bases are shared with TRBD2. This receptor was obtained from a male donor with early-stage non-small cell lung cancer. The sequencing used PBMCs, collected at surgery. The DNA for the CDR3 is TGTGCCAGCAAACTGGGACTAGCGGTTGAGACCCAGTACTTC. The encoded protein is CASKLGLAVETQYF.